The clone carrying this T cell receptor (beta chain) appeared a few times. These data belong to a study of T-cell memory formation after mild COVID-19. V lost 6 bases and J lost 4, with 12 bases in between. The length of the CDR3 is 13 residues. Via MiXCR, TCRdb re-called the 5' RACE reads, giving one row per CDR3 protein. Of approximately 300,000 distinct CDR3 sequences detected, approximately 19% appear once; the ten largest clones hold around 21%. The specimen was PBMCs or a T cell subset sorted from them (not recorded which). The chain couples TRBV12-3 or TRBV12-4 to TRBJ2-5, with D hard to call. The sequence derives from a man aged 18 to 30 who had mild COVID-19 (a few samples of this study predate the infection). Cell type and time point are not known. The chain's CDR3 is CASRSGSLETQYF. The CDR3 coding sequence is TGTGCCAGCAGGTCCGGGTCGTTAGAGACCCAGTACTTC.